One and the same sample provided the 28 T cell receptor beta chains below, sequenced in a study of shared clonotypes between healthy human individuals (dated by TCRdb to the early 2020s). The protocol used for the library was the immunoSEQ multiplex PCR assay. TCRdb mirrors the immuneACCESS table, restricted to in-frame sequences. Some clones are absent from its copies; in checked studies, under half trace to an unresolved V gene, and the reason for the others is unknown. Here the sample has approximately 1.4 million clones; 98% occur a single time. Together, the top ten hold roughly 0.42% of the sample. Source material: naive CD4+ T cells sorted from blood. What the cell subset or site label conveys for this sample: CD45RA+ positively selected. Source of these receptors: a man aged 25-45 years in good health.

In DNA, the CDR3 is TGTGCCAGCAGCCCGGGGACTAGCGGGAGGACATACCAAGAGACCCAGTACTTC. Its protein product is CASSPGTSGRTYQETQYF. The V and J genes are TRBV4-2 and TRBJ2-5; 15 positions agree with TRBD2. The CDR3 is made up of 18 amino acids. Germline values: CDR1 LGHNA, CDR2 YNFKEQ. Trimming at V came to 4 bases and at J to 0 bases, leaving 6 bases not matched to a gene.

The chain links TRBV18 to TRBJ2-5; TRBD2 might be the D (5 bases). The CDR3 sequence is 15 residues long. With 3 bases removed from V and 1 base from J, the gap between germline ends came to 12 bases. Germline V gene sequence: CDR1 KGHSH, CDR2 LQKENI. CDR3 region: CASSPLARLQETQYF. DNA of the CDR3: TGTGCCAGCTCACCTCTAGCCAGGCTCCAAGAGACCCAGTACTTC. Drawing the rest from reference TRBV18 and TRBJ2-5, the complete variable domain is NAGVMQNPRHLVRRRGQEARLRCSPMKGHSHVYWYRQLPEEGLKFMVYLQKENIIDESGMPKERFSAEFPKEGPSILRIQQVVRGDSAAYFCASSPLARLQETQYFGPGTRLLVL.

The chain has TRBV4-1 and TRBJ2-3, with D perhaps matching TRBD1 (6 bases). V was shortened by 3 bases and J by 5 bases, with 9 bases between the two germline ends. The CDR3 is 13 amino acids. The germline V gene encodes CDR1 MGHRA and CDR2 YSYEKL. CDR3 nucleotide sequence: TGCGCCAGCAGCCAGGGGGCGGGAGATACGCAGTATTTT. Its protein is CASSQGAGDTQYF.

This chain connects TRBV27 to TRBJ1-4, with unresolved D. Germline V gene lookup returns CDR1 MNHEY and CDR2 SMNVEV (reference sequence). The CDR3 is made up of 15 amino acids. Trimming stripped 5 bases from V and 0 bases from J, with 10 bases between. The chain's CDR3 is CASSPLLATNEKLFF. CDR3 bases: TGTGCCAGCAGTCCCCTTCTGGCAACTAATGAAAAACTGTTTTTT.

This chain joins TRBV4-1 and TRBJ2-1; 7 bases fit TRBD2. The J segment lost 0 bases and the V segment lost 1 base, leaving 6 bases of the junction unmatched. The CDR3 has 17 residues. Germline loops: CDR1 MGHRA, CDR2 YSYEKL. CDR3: CASSQGLAGGSYNEQFF. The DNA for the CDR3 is TGCGCCAGCAGCCAAGGACTAGCAGGAGGCTCCTACAATGAGCAGTTCTTC.

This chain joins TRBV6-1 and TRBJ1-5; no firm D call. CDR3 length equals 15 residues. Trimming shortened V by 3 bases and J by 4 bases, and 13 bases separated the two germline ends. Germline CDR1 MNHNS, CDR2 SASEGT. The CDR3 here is CASSDQRRLNQPQHF. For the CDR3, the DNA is TGTGCCAGCAGTGACCAAAGACGGCTGAATCAGCCCCAGCATTTT.

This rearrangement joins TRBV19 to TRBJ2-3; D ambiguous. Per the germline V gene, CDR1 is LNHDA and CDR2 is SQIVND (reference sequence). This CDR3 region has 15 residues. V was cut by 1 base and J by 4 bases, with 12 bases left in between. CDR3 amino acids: CASSIAGSVPDTQYF. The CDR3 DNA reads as TGTGCCAGTAGTATAGCAGGTTCAGTCCCAGATACGCAGTATTTT.

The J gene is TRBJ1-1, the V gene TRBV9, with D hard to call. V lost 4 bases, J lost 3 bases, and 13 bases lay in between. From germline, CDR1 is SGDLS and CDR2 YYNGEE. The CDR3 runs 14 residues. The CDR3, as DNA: TGTGCCAGCAGCCCTAGAGTGTTCGACACTGAAGCTTTCTTT. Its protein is CASSPRVFDTEAFF.

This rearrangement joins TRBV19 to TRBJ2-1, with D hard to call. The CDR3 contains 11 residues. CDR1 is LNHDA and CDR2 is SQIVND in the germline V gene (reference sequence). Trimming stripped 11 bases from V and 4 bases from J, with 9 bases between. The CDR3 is CASHSYNEQFF. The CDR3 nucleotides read TGTGCCTCTCACTCGTACAATGAGCAGTTCTTC.

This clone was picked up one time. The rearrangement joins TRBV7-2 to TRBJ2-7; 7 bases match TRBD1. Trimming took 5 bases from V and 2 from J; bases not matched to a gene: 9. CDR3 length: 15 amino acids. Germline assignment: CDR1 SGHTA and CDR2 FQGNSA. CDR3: CASSLRQGRTYEQYF. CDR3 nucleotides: TGTGCCAGCAGCCTCAGACAGGGTCGAACCTACGAGCAGTACTTC.

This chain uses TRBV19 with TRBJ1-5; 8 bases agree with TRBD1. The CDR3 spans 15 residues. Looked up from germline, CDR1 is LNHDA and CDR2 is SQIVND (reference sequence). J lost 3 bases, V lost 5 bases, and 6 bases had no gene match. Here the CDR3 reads CASSVMTGANQPQHF. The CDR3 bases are TGTGCCAGTAGTGTAATGACAGGGGCCAATCAGCCCCAGCATTTT.

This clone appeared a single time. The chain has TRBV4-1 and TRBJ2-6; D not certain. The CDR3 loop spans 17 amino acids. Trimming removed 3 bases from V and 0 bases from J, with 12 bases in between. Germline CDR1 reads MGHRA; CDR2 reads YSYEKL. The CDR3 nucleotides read TGCGCCAGCAGCCAGGAAACAGCGCTCTCTGGGGCCAACGTCCTGACTTTC. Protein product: CASSQETALSGANVLTF.

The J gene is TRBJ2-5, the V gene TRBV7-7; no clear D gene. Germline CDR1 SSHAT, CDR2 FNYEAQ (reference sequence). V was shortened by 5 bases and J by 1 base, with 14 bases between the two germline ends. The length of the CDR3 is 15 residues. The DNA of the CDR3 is TGTGCCAGCAGCCCCTTGGACGCAACCCAAGAGACCCAGTACTTC. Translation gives CASSPLDATQETQYF.

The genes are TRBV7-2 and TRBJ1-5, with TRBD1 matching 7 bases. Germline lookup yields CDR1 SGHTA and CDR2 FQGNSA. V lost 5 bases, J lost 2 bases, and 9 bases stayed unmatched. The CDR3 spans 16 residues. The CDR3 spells CASSKPTGRGNQPQHF. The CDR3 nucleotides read TGTGCCAGCAGCAAGCCGACAGGGAGGGGCAATCAGCCCCAGCATTTT.

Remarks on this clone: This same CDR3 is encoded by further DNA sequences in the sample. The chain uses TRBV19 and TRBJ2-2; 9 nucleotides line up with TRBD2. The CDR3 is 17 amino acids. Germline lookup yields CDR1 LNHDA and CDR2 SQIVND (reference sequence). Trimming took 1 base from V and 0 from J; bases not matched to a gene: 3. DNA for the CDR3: TGTGCCAGTAGTATAGGAGCTAGCGGGGCGAACACCGGGGAGCTGTTTTTT. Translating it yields CASSIGASGANTGELFF.

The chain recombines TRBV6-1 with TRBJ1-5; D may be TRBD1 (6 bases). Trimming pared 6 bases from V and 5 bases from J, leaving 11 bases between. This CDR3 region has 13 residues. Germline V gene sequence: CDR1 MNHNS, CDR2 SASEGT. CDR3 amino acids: CASRLPGDQPQHF. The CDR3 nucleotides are TGTGCCAGCAGGCTCCCAGGGGATCAGCCCCAGCATTTT.

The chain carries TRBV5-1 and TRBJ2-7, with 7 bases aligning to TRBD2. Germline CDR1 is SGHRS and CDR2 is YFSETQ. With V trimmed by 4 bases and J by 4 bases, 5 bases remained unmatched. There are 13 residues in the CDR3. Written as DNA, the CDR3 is TGCGCCAGCAGCGTAACTAGCGATTACGAGCAGTACTTC. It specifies CASSVTSDYEQYF.

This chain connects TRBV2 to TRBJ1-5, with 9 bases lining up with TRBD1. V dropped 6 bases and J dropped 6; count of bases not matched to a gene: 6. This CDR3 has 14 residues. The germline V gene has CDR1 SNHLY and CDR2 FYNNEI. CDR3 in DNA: TGTGCCAGCAGCTTGGGACAGGGCGGTCAGCCCCAGCATTTT. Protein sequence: CASSLGQGGQPQHF.

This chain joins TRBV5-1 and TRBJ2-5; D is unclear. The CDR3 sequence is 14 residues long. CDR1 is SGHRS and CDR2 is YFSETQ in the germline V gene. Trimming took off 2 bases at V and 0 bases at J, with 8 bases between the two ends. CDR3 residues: CASSLRQNQETQYF. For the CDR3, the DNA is TGCGCCAGCAGCTTACGGCAGAACCAAGAGACCCAGTACTTC.

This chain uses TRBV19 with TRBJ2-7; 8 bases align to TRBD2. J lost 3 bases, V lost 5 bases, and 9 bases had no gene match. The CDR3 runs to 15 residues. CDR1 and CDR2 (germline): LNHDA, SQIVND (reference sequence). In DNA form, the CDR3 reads TGTGCCAGTAGTCCCCTCCGGGGGGGGAACTACGAGCAGTACTTC. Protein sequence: CASSPLRGGNYEQYF. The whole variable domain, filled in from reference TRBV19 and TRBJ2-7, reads DGGITQSPKYLFRKEGQNVTLSCEQNLNHDAMYWYRQDPGQGLRLIYYSQIVNDFQKGDIAEGYSVSREKKESFPLTVTSAQKNPTAFYLCASSPLRGGNYEQYFGPGTRLTVT.

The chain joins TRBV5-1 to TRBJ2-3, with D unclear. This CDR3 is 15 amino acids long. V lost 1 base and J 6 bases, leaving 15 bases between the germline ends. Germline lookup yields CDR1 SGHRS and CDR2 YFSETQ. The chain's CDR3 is CASSLRPSQLDTQYF. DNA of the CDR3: TGCGCCAGCAGCTTGAGACCCAGCCAGTTGGATACGCAGTATTTT.

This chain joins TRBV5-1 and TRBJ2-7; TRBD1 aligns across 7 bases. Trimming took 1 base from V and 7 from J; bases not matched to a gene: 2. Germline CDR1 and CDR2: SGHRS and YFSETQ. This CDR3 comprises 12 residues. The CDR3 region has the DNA TGCGCCAGCAGCTTGTTGGACAGGGAGCAGTACTTC. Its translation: CASSLLDREQYF.

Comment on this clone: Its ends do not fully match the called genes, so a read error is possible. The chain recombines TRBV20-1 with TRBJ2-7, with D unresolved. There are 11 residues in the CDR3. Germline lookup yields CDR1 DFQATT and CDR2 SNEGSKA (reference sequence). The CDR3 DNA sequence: TGCAGCGCTAGAGCCCGGCGGGAGCAGTACTTC. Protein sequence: CSARARREQYF.

CDR3 sequence reads: CASSPPGGGSEQFF. CDR3 in DNA: TGTGCCAGCTCACCCCCGGGGGGCGGCAGTGAGCAGTTCTTC. This chain uses TRBV18 with TRBJ2-1, with D perhaps matching TRBD2 (7 bases). V was cut by 3 bases and J by 9 bases, with 15 bases left in between. CDR3 length: 14 residues. The V gene's germline CDR1 is KGHSH and CDR2 LQKENI.

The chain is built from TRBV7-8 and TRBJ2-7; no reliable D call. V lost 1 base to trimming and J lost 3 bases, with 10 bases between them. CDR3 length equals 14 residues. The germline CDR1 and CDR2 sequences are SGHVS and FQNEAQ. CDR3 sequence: CASSLGHTLYEQYF. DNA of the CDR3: TGTGCCAGCAGCTTAGGACACACCCTCTACGAGCAGTACTTC.

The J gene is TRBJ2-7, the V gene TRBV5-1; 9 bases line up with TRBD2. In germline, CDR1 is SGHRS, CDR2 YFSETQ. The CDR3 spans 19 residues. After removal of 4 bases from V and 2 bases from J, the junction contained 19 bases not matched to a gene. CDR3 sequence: CASSPSVFLRSGSPYEQYF. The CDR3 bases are TGCGCCAGCAGCCCCTCTGTCTTCCTTCGTAGCGGGAGTCCCTACGAGCAGTACTTC.

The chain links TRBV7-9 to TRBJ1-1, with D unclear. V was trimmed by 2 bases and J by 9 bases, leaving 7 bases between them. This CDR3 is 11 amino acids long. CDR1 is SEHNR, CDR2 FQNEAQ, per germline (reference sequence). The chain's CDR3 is CASSLKDQAFF. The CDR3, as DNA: TGTGCCAGCAGCTTAAAGGATCAAGCTTTCTTT.

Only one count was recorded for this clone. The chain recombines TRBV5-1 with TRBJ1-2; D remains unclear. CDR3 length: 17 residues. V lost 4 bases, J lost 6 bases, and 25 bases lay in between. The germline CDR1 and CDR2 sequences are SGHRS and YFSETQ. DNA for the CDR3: TGCGCCAGCAGCCTACGAAGAGATCCCGGGCCCGCTAATGGCTACACCTTC. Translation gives CASSLRRDPGPANGYTF.